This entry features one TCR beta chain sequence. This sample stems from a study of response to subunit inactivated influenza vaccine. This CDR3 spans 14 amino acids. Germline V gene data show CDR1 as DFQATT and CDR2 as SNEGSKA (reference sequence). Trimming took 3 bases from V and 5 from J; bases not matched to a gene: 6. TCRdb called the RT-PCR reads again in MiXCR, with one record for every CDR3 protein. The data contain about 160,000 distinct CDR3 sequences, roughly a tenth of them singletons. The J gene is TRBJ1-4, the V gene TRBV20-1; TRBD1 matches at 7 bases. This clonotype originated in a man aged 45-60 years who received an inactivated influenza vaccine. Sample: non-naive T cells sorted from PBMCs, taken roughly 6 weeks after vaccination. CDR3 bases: TGCAGTGCTAGCCCTGCGACAGGGAATGAAAAACTGTTTTTT. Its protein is CSASPATGNEKLFF.